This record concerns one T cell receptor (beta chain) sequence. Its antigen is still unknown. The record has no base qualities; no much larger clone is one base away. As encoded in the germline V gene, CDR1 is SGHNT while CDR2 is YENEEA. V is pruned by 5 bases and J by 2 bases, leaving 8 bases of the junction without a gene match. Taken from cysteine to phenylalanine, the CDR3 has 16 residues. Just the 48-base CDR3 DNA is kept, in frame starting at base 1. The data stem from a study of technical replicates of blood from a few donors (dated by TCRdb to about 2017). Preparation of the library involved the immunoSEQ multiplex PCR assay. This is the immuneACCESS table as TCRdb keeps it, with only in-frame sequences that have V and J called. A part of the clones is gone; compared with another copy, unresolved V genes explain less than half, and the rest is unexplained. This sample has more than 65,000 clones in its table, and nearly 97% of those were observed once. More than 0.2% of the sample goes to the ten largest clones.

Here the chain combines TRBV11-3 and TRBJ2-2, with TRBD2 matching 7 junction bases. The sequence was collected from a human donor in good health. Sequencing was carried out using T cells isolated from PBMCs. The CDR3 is CASSPGRDPNTGELFF. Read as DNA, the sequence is TGTGCCAGCAGCCCTGGGAGGGATCCAAACACCGGGGAGCTGTTTTTT.